The 10 T cell receptor beta chains presented below share a single source sample, sequenced in a study of OX40 agonist ivuxolimab in advanced cancers. Library generation was performed with the immunoSEQ multiplex PCR assay. As stored in TCRdb, this immuneACCESS dataset retains in-frame rearrangements with V and J assigned. A fraction of the clones does not appear; measured against another copy, unresolved V genes explain less than half of the discrepancy, and the remainder lacks a known reason. For this sample the table gives around 36,000 clones, of which 87% were detected only once. The ten top clones hold under 20% of the sample. Sequencing was performed on CD4+ or CD8+ T cells sorted from blood, taken in a trial of the OX40 agonist ivuxolimab. These receptors were collected from an adult with an advanced solid tumor such as melanoma, head and neck, liver or kidney cancer.

The chain recombines TRBV10-3 with TRBJ2-7; D remains unclear. Germline-derived CDR1 and CDR2 are ENHRY and SYGVKD. The CDR3 runs 11 residues. Deletions cut 6 bases from V and 5 bases from J, with 8 bases between. CDR3 sequence: CAISLQNEQYF. DNA for the CDR3: TGTGCCATCAGCCTCCAGAACGAGCAGTACTTC.

The chain combines TRBV6-1 with TRBJ1-6; TRBD1 aligns across 8 bases. The CDR3 spans 13 residues. With 6 bases clipped from V and 10 bases from J, the junction kept 5 bases outside the gene matches. The V gene's germline CDR1 is MNHNS and CDR2 SASEGT. This chain's CDR3 is CASRDRVDSPLHF. CDR3 nucleotide sequence: TGTGCCAGCAGGGACAGGGTTGACTCACCCCTCCACTTT.

The chain uses TRBV27 and TRBJ2-2; D might be TRBD1 (6 bases). Trimming pared 5 bases from V and 5 bases from J, leaving 15 bases between. The CDR3 contains 15 residues. Germline V CDR1 and CDR2: MNHEY, SMNVEV (reference sequence). The CDR3 is CASSLRGSGTGELFF. The CDR3 coding sequence is TGTGCCAGCAGTCTCAGGGGTTCAGGGACCGGGGAGCTGTTTTTT.

The chain recombines TRBV9 with TRBJ2-7, with a weak D call TRBD2 (5 bases). Trimming shortened V by 0 bases and J by 1 base, and 14 bases separated the two germline ends. The CDR3 spans 16 residues. Looked up from germline, CDR1 is SGDLS and CDR2 is YYNGEE. The chain's CDR3 is CASSVVPEGNSYEQYF. The CDR3 region has the DNA TGTGCCAGCAGCGTAGTCCCCGAGGGAAATTCCTACGAGCAGTACTTC. Full variable domain (outside the CDR3, taken from reference TRBV9 and TRBJ2-7): DSGVTQTPKHLITATGQRVTLRCSPRSGDLSVYWYQQSLDQGLQFLIQYYNGEERAKGNILERFSAQQFPDLHSELNLSSLELGDSALYFCASSVVPEGNSYEQYFGPGTRLTVT.

This chain joins TRBV6-5 and TRBJ1-3, with D hard to call. Germline V CDR1 and CDR2: MNHEY, SVGAGI. The CDR3 loop spans 16 amino acids. Between the trimmed V and J ends, which lost 0 bases and 2 bases, there was a span of 11 bases. The CDR3 is CASSYSTVSAGNTIYF. The CDR3 region has the DNA TGTGCCAGCAGTTACTCAACGGTCTCCGCTGGAAACACCATATATTTT.

The chain combines TRBV6-1 with TRBJ1-1; no firm D call. Trimming stripped 3 bases from V and 7 bases from J, with 6 bases between. Germline CDR1 reads MNHNS; CDR2 reads SASEGT. The CDR3 runs 11 residues. The CDR3 spells CASSDTFEAFF. The CDR3, as DNA: TGTGCCAGCAGTGACACCTTTGAAGCTTTCTTT.

This chain joins TRBV19 and TRBJ1-1; no clear D. Looked up from germline, CDR1 is LNHDA and CDR2 is SQIVND (reference sequence). CDR3 size: 13 residues. The V end was cut by 3 bases, the J end by 4 bases, with 9 bases between. In DNA form, the CDR3 reads TGTGCCAGTAGTATTATCCGCGGCACTGAAGCTTTCTTT. It translates to CASSIIRGTEAFF. The whole variable domain, filled in from reference TRBV19 and TRBJ1-1, reads DGGITQSPKYLFRKEGQNVTLSCEQNLNHDAMYWYRQDPGQGLRLIYYSQIVNDFQKGDIAEGYSVSREKKESFPLTVTSAQKNPTAFYLCASSIIRGTEAFFGQGTRLTVV.

The rearrangement links TRBV30 to TRBJ2-7; 10 bases line up with TRBD1. Germline lookup yields CDR1 GTSNPN and CDR2 SVGIG (reference sequence). This CDR3 is built from 13 residues. V trimming: 3 bases; J trimming: 6 bases; junction bases outside the gene matches: 5. CDR3 sequence (DNA): TGTGCCTGGAGGGGGACAGGGGTCGGCGAGCAGTACTTC. It translates to CAWRGTGVGEQYF. Looking up the rest from reference TRBV30 and TRBJ2-7 gives the full variable domain: SQTIHQWPATLVQPVGSPLSLECTVEGTSNPNLYWYRQAAGRGLQLLFYSVGIGQISSEVPQNLSASRPQDRQFILSSKKLLLSDSGFYLCAWRGTGVGEQYFGPGTRLTVT.

This chain joins TRBV5-1 and TRBJ2-7, with 9 bases aligning to TRBD1. In germline, CDR1 is SGHRS, CDR2 YFSETQ. CDR3 length: 16 residues. V was pared by 0 bases and J by 1 base, with 5 bases of the junction left unmatched. CDR3 sequence (DNA): TGCGCCAGCAGCTTGGGGTCCGGGACAGGGTCCTACGAGCAGTACTTC. Encoded protein: CASSLGSGTGSYEQYF.

The rearrangement joins TRBV9 to TRBJ1-4; no clear D. Germline lookup yields CDR1 SGDLS and CDR2 YYNGEE. The V and J ends lost 0 bases and 2 bases respectively, with 8 bases between them. This CDR3 comprises 15 residues. CDR3 region: CASSVAGGTNEKLFF. The DNA of the CDR3 is TGTGCCAGCAGCGTAGCGGGTGGGACTAATGAAAAACTGTTTTTT.